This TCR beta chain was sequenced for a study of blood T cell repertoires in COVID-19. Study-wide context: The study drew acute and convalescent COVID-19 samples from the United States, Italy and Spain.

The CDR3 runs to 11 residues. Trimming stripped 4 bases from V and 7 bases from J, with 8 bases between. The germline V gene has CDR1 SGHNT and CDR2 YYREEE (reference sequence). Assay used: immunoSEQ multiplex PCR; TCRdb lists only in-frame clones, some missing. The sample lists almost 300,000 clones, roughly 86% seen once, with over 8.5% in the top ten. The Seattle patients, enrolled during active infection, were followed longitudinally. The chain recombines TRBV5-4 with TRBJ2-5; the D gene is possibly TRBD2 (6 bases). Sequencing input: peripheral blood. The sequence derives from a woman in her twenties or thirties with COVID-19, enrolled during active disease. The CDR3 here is CASSGRGTQYF. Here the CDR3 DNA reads TGTGCCAGCAGCGGGCGGGGGACCCAGTACTTC.